The clone carrying this T cell receptor (beta chain) was observed a few times. As yet, its antigen is unknown. Coverage ceases 3 residues before the CDR3 finishes, and the germline J gene fills in the end. The protocol was immunoSEQ multiplex PCR, while the TCRdb copy is restricted to in-frame clones and leaves out a portion. This repertoire lists approximately 29,000 clones without singletons; around 3% sits in the top ten. This sample stems from a study of T cell clonality in common variable immunodeficiency. General study points: Reportedly, TCR beta sequences from common variable immunodeficiency showed fewer deletions and N-nucleotide insertions. CVID subjects shared fewer TCRbeta clones than healthy controls did.

Diagnosis required reduced IgG, IgA and/or IgM with specific antibody deficiency. The length of the CDR3 is 17 residues. Trimming stripped 0 bases from V and 0 bases from J, with 9 bases between. Germline CDR1 reads MNHNS; CDR2 reads SASEGT. The TCR comes from a human donor with common variable immunodeficiency. Sequencing used peripheral blood mononuclear cells. The chain links TRBV6-1 to TRBJ2-6; D may be TRBD1 (6 bases). The covered CDR3 bases are TGTGCCAGCAGTGAAGCAGGACAGATCTCTGGGGCCAACGTC. As protein: CASSEAGQISGANV. The CDR3 reads in full as CASSEAGQISGANVLTF.